The present T cell receptor beta chain was sequenced within a study of identical twins. TCRdb passed the 5' RACE reads through MiXCR, listing each CDR3 protein once. This table has about 490,000 distinct CDR3 sequences, roughly 15% appearing once. This CDR3 comprises 15 residues. The germline V gene has CDR1 SGHAT and CDR2 FQNNGV. J lost 5 bases, V lost 5 bases, and 7 bases had no gene match. A further study also used this sample, focusing on yellow fever vaccine responses in identical twins. This second study notes: Twins' vaccine T cell response reportedly seemed partly convergent, partly personalized.

Sample: CD4+ T cells sorted from blood. The receptor's source is a woman younger than 35 in good health. The J gene is TRBJ2-1, the V gene TRBV11-2, with 9 bases aligning to TRBD2. Here the CDR3 DNA reads TGTGCCAGCAGCCCCCAGAGGACTAGCGACAATGAGCAGTTCTTC. Translating it yields CASSPQRTSDNEQFF.